These 7 T cell receptor beta chains share one sample of origin, sequenced in a study of CD8+ T cells in alopecia areata. As to time point: mouse skin 3 weeks after grafting. Isolated RNA was reverse transcribed into cDNA used as the sequencing template. The method was immunoSEQ multiplex PCR; TCRdb's version includes in-frame clones alone and lacks a portion of them. The sample is made up of about 1,900 clones, none counted only once. This specimen consisted of skin, obtained at week 3. The receptors come from a C3H/HeJ mouse with alopecia areata. This strain has MHC haplotype H2-k.

This clone is medium-sized (0.01 to 0.1%) in the sample. Genes and germline come from the mouse. The read falls 4 residues short of the CDR3 end, and the missing part is taken from the germline J gene. This sample also contains other DNA sequences that code for the same CDR3. This chain links TRBV19 with TRBJ1-2, with D perhaps matching TRBD1 (6 bases). Trimming stripped 5 bases from V and 0 bases from J, with 11 bases between. Germline V lookup: CDR1 FNHDT, CDR2 SITEND (reference sequence). This CDR3 region has 14 residues. CDR3 DNA (partial): TGTGCCAGCAGCCGGGACACAGCAAACTCC. It specifies CASSRDTANS. The full CDR3 protein reads CASSRDTANSDYTF.

This clone has ten or more counts. Genes here carry mouse names. The CDR3 end is not reached by the read, which stops 4 residues before it; the germline J gene fills it in. The genes are TRBV13-2 and TRBJ2-3; D possibly corresponds to TRBD1 (6 bases). Germline V gene sequence: CDR1 NNHNN, CDR2 SYGAGS (reference sequence). V lost 3 bases, J lost 4 bases, and 12 bases lay in between. The CDR3 contains 14 residues. CDR3 sequence: CASGVAGTTETLYF. The sequenced part of the CDR3 DNA is TGTGCCAGCGGTGTCGCCGGGACAACAGAA.

This clone has only a few counts. The listed genes are named as in mouse. The read gets to within 4 residues of the CDR3 end, and the germline J gene fills in the rest. The chain joins TRBV13-2 to TRBJ2-7; TRBD1 matches at 7 bases. Germline values: CDR1 NNHNN, CDR2 SYGAGS (reference sequence). V shed 3 bases and J 0 bases; nucleotides not matched to a gene: 3. CDR3 length: 14 amino acids. The CDR3 reads CASGARDSSYEQYF. The sequenced CDR3 bases are TGTGCCAGCGGTGCCCGGGACAGCTCCTAT.

In this sample, this clone is medium-sized. Gene and germline names: mouse. The CDR3 extends 4 residues past the end of the read, so its final part is completed from the germline J gene. The J gene is TRBJ1-2, the V gene TRBV1; 7 bases match TRBD1. Trimming took 1 base from V and 1 from J; bases not matched to a gene: 6. The germline CDR1 and CDR2 sequences are NSQYPW and LRSPGD (reference sequence). The CDR3 contains 16 residues. The DNA read from the CDR3 is TGCACCTGCAGTGCAGCAGGACAGGCCCTAAACTCC. Amino acids: CTCSAAGQALNS. The CDR3 in full is CTCSAAGQALNSDYTF.

This clone was seen a handful of times. The gene symbols are mouse symbols. The read finishes 4 residues shy of the CDR3 end, and the germline J gene is used to complete it. The chain uses TRBV4 and TRBJ2-7, with D possibly being TRBD1 (6 bases). The germline V gene has CDR1 LGHDT and CDR2 YNNKQL (reference sequence). The CDR3 totals 13 residues. The CDR3 bases that were read are TGTGCCAGCAGCCAGCCGGGACAATAT. It yields the protein CASSQPGQY. The full-length CDR3 reads as CASSQPGQYEQYF.

This clone is judged medium-sized. Any gene name here is a mouse gene name. The sequenced fragment ends 4 residues before the CDR3 boundary, so the rest is inferred from the germline J gene. The chain recombines TRBV16 with TRBJ2-1, with a possible D match to TRBD2 (6 bases). V dropped 1 base and J dropped 2 bases, with 6 bases sitting between them. Germline CDR1 is SGHSA and CDR2 is FRNQAP. CDR3 length: 14 residues. The sequenced CDR3 bases are TGTGCAAGCAGCTTAGGGGGGGACTATGCT. It is translated as CASSLGGDYA. The whole CDR3 is CASSLGGDYAEQFF.

This clone is classed as medium-sized (0.01 to 0.1%). Here the gene names and germline are mouse. The CDR3 end is not reached by the read, which stops 4 residues before it; the germline J gene fills it in. V and J are TRBV13-1 and TRBJ2-5, with 8 nucleotides matching TRBD2. CDR1 and CDR2 (germline): NSHNY, SYGAGN. The length of the CDR3 is 13 residues. Here the CDR3 reads CASSDWGADTQYF. The part of the CDR3 DNA that was read is TGTGCCAGCAGTGACTGGGGGGCGGAC.